This T cell receptor beta chain was identified in a study of T cells in Graves' hyperthyroidism and ophthalmopathy. Exclusion of a patient resulted from uncontrolled infection, other autoimmune disease, pregnancy or lactation. Based on clinical symptoms, serum thyroxine and TRAb, thyroid ultrasound and orbital computed tomography, diagnoses were reached. Trimming left V 7 bases short and J 11 bases short, with 18 bases between. The germline V gene has CDR1 SGHAT and CDR2 FQNNGV. The CDR3 runs to 12 residues. What was amplified from RNA transcripts were TCR beta CDR3 regions. The TCR CDR3 first-round RT-PCR relied on the HTBI primer set. TCRdb itself ran the multiplex PCR reads through MiXCR, one entry per CDR3 protein. The sample carries hundreds of thousands of distinct CDR3 sequences, approximately 42% recorded once.

V usage is TRBV11-2 and J usage is TRBJ2-7; D not resolved. The receptor's source is an adult man with Graves' disease, either hyperthyroidism or ophthalmopathy (not recorded which). The specimen was peripheral blood or thyroid tissue (not recorded which). CDR3 sequence reads: CASTKLMAQKYF. Here the CDR3 DNA reads TGTGCCAGCACCAAACTGATGGCACAGAAGTACTTC.